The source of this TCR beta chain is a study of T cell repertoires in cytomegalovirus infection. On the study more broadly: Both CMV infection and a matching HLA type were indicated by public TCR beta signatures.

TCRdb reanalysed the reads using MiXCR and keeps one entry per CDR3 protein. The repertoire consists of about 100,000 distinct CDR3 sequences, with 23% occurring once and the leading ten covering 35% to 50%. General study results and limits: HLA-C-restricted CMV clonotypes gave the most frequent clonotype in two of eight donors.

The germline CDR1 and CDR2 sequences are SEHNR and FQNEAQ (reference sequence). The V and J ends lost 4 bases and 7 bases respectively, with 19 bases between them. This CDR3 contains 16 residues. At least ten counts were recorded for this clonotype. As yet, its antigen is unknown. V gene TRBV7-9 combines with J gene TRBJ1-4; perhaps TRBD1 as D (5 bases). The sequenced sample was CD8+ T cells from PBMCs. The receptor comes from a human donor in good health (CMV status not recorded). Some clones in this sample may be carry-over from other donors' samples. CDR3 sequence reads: CASSSPGRIGSEKLFF. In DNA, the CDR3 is TGTGCCAGCAGCTCCCCGGGGCGTATCGGGAGTGAAAAACTGTTTTTT.